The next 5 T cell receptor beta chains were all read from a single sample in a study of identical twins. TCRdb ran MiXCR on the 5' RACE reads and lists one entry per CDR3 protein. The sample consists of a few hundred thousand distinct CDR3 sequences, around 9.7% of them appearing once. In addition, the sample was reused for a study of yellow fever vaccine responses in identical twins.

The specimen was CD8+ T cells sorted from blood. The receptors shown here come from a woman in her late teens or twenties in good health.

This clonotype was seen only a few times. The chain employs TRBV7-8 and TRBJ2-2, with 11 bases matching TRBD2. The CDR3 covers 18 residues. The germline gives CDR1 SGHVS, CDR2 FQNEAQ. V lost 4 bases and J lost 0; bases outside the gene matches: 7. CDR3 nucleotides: TGTGCCAGCAGCTACCTAGCGGGAGGACACGCGAACACCGGGGAGCTGTTTTTT. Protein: CASSYLAGGHANTGELFF.

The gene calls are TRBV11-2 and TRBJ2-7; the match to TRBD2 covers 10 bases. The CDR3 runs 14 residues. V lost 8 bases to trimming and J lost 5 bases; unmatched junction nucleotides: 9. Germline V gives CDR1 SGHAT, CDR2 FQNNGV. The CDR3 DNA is TGTGCCAGCTCTCGGGGACTAGCGTCTCACGAGCAGTACTTC. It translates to CASSRGLASHEQYF. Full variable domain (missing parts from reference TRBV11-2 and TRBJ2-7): EAGVAQSPRYKIIEKRQSVAFWCNPISGHATLYWYQQILGQGPKLLIQFQNNGVVDDSQLPKDRFSAERLKGVDSTLKIQPAKLEDSAVYLCASSRGLASHEQYFGPGTRLTVT.

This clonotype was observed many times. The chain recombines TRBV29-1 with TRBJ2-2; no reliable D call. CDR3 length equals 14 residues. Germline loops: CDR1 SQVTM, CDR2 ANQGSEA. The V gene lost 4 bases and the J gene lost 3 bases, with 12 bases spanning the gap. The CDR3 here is CSVVEGSDTGELFF. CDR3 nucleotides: TGCAGCGTTGTGGAAGGATCCGACACCGGGGAGCTGTTTTTT.

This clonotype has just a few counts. The CDR3, as DNA: TGTGCCAGCAGCTTATCAGGGGGCGAAGGCTACACCTTC. Translated, it gives CASSLSGGEGYTF. This rearrangement joins TRBV7-9 to TRBJ1-2; 8 positions match TRBD1. Trimming cost V 2 bases and J 8 bases; bases outside gene matches: 4. This CDR3 comprises 13 residues. CDR1 and CDR2 (germline): SEHNR, FQNEAQ (reference sequence).

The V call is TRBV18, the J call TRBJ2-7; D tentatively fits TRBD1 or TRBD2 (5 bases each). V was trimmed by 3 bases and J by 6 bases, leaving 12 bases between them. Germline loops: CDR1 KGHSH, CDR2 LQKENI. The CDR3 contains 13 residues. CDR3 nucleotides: TGTGCCAGCTCACCCGAAGGGACCTCCGAGCAGTACTTC. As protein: CASSPEGTSEQYF. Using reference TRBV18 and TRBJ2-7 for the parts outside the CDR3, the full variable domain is NAGVMQNPRHLVRRRGQEARLRCSPMKGHSHVYWYRQLPEEGLKFMVYLQKENIIDESGMPKERFSAEFPKEGPSILRIQQVVRGDSAAYFCASSPEGTSEQYFGPGTRLTVT.